This T cell receptor beta chain stems from a study of beta chain features in type 1 diabetes. Study outcomes and limitations: Significant though moderate, a shortening of TCRB CDR3s appeared in all four CD4+ subsets of Type 1 diabetes patients.

V lost 0 bases and J 0 bases, leaving 12 bases between the germline ends. This CDR3 comprises 17 residues. CDR1 is MGHRA, CDR2 YSYEKL, per germline. With regard to this clone: Its antigen remains unknown.

The entirety of the isolated RNA underwent reverse transcription, so expressed TCRB transcripts were sequenced. The table came from immunoSEQ multiplex PCR; TCRdb's copy has only in-frame clones and leaves some out. The repertoire holds 300,000 or so clones, with about a tenth as singletons. The specimen sequenced was central memory CD4+ T cells from blood. The receptor's source is a man in his thirties or forties with type 1 diabetes. J is TRBJ2-1 and V is TRBV4-1; possibly TRBD2 for D (5 bases). The CDR3 spells CASSQEGGLSSYNEQFF. The CDR3 coding sequence is TGCGCCAGCAGCCAAGAGGGCGGGTTGAGCTCCTACAATGAGCAGTTCTTC.